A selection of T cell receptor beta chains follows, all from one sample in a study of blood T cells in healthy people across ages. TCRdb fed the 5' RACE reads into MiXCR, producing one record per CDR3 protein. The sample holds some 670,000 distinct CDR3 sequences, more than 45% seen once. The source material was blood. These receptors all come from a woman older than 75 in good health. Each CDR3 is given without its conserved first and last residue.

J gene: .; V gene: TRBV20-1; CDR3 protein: SAELYEQY
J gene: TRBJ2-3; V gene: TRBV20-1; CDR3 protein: SARTPVGTDTQY
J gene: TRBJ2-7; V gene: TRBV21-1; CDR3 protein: ASSNIWGSTLNSEQY
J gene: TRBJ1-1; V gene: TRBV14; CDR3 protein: ASSQQQWSTEAF
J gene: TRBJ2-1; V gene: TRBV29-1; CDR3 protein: SVAGTEGYNEQF
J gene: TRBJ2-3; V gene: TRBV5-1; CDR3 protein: ASSVRGLAGDTQY
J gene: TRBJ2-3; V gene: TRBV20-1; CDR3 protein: SARTSGSKGHRYAY
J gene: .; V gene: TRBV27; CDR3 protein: ASSTHGSYEQY
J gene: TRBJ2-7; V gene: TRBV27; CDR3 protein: ASSSGDSPYEQY
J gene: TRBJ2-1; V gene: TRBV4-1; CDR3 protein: ASSQVFGGSPYNEQF
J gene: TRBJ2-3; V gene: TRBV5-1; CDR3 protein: ASSTMDGLSGANTQY
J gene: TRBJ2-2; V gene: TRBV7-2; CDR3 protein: ASSSGLAATGELF
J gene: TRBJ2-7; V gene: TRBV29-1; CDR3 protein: SVADNEQY
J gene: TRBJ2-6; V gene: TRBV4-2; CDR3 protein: ASSSTKGANVLT
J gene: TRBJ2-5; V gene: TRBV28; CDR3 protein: ASSLITGLLGTQY
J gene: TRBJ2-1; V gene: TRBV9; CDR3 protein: ASSVMTASYNEQF
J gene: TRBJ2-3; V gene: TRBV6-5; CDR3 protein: ASSRAEITDTQY
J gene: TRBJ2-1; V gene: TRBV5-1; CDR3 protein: ASRLDLNNEQF
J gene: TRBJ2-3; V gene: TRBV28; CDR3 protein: ASSGQGMSDTDTQY
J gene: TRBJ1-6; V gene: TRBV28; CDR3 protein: ASSLVRGANSPLH
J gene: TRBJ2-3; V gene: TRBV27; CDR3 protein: ASSPSGGPQSTDTQY
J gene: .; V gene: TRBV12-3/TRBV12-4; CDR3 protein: ASSPRRVDRRQETQY
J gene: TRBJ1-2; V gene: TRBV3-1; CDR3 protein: ASRPGGSYGCT
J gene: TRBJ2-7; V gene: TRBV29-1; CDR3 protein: SARVRDQAYEQY
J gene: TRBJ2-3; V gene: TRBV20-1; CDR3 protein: SASIRTAADTQY
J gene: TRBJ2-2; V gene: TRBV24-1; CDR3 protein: ATSVRTGTGELF
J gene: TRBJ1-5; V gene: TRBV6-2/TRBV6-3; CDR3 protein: ASSFGQGAKGQPQH
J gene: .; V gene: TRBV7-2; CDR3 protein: ASRPGGGGETQY
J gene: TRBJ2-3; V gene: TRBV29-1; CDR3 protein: SVDFSPDTQY
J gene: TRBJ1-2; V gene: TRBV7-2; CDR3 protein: ASSRGREGGYT
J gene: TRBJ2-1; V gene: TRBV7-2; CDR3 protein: ASSRGTSGTNEQF
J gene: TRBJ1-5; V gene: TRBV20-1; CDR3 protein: SAGQHNQPQH
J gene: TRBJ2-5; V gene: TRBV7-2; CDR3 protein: AGSLDRGQRY
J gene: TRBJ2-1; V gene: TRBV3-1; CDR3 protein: ASSYASGRFNEQF
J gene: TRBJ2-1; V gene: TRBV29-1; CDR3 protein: SVARASYNEQF
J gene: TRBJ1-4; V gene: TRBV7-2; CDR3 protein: ASSKQGAEPF
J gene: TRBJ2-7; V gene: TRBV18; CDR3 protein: ASSPYEASSYEQY
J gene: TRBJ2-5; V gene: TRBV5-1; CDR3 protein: ASSFDRSQETQY
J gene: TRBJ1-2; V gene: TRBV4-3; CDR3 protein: ASSQERSVRSGYT
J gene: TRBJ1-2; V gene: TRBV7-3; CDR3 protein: ASSPGKGNYGYT
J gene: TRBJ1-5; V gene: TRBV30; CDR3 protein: AWSLGGNQPQH
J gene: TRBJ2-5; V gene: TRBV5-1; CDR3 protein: ASSSPGRPGEQY
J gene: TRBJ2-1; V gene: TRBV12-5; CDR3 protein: ASGLPPHNEQF
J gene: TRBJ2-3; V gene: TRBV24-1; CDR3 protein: ATSDPSGRAKDTQY
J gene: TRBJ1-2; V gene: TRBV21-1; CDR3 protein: ASSKPGTGCGYT
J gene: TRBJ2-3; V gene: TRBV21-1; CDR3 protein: ASSKGRGGGTDTQY
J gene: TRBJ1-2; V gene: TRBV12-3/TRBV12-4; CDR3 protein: ASSFGTEGHGYT
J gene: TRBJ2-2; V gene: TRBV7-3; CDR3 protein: ASSPGDNNTGELF
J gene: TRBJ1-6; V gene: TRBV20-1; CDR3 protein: SAHRREYNSPPH
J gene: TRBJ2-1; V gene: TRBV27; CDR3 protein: ASSFQGSGRYNEQF
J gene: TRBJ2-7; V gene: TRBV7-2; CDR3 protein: ASSRDWRPYEQY
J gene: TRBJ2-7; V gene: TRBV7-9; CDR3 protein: ASSLAPSSYEQY
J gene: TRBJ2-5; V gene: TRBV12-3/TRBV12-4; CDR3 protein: ASSAGWLETQY
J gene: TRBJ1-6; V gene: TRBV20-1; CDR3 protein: SARDSRLADYNSPLH
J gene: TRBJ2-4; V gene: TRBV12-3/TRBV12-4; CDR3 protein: ASRSNPGTGGKNIQY
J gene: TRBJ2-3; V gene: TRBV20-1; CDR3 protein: SARRASGLTDTQY
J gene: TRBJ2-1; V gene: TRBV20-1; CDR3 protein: SARRELMGNEQF